A selection of T cell receptor beta chains follows, all from one sample in a study of blood T cell repertoires in COVID-19. Repertoires were generated with immunoSEQ multiplex PCR, while TCRdb's copy carries only in-frame clones and drops some. The sample includes a few hundred thousand clones, around 89% of them seen just once. The sample taken for sequencing was PBMCs or T cells enriched from blood (not recorded which). Source of these receptors: a man younger than 45 who had recovered from COVID-19. Both conserved end residues are part of each CDR3. The order of the fields is V gene, J gene, CDR3 protein.

TRBV27,TRBJ2-1,CASSISLGRAVNEQFF
TRBV5-4,TRBJ2-5,CASGGGLASKETQYF
TRBV12-3/TRBV12-4,TRBJ1-2,CASSSKGRGYTF
TRBV7-9,TRBJ2-7,CASSFAGASYEQYF
TRBV3-1/TRBV3-2,TRBJ2-7,CASSQDGRSGGARYEQYF
TRBV6-1,TRBJ1-2,CASSEGYDRRYGYTF
TRBV19,TRBJ2-5,CASSRGARETQYF
TRBV2,TRBJ1-4,CASIWDRDNEKLFF
TRBV4-1,TRBJ2-7,CASSQEWDSIYEQYF
TRBV10-3,TRBJ2-1,CAISESGLASSYNEQFF
TRBV6-5,TRBJ1-2,CASSSTGDGYTF
TRBV12-3/TRBV12-4,TRBJ2-3,CASSQGLDTQYF
TRBV6-5,TRBJ2-7,CASSLGGYEQYF
TRBV7-5,TRBJ1-5,CARSLETGAAFQFAGPQHF
TRBV11-2,TRBJ2-2,CASREAGTGIRELFF
TRBV5-1,TRBJ2-5,CASRLLAKETQYF
TRBV7-2,TRBJ1-6,CASSLDRAAYNSPLHF
TRBV19,TRBJ2-6,CASSAGHHTISGANVLTF
TRBV5-1,TRBJ2-1,CASSPGTSGTVEQFF
TRBV27,TRBJ2-7,CASRSTGTGTYEQYF
TRBV7-2,TRBJ2-1,CASSPRTSGGHNEQFF
TRBV28,TRBJ2-7,CASSPDTYEQYF
TRBV30,TRBJ1-2,CAWSALGGLGYTF
TRBV10-3,TRBJ2-5,CAISDFGGQETQYF
TRBV7-9,TRBJ2-2,CASSQTSGYTGELFF
TRBV19,TRBJ1-2,CASSSNSGWYGYTF
TRBV15,TRBJ2-1,CATSRGDRFSSYNEQFF
TRBV20-1,TRBJ1-1,CSALDSTEAFF
TRBV9,TRBJ2-7,CASSVAPDTYEQYF
TRBV6-5,TRBJ2-7,CASSASGTGSWEQYF
TRBV3-1/TRBV3-2,TRBJ1-5,CASSQVAGNQPQHF
TRBV5-6,TRBJ2-7,CASSLEWPGGYSYEQYF
TRBV19,TRBJ2-7,CASSSPRTSGTYEQYF